One and the same sample provided the 23 T cell receptor beta chains below, sequenced in a study of blood T cell repertoires in COVID-19. Method: immunoSEQ multiplex PCR; TCRdb's copy keeps in-frame clones and lacks some. The sample holds 200,000 to 300,000 clones, roughly 86% seen once. Sequenced: peripheral blood. The receptors stem from a man over 45 with acute or convalescent COVID-19.

The V and J genes are TRBV5-1 and TRBJ2-7; D is perhaps TRBD2 (6 bases). V was clipped by 0 bases and J by 4 bases, with 23 bases between them. From germline, CDR1 is SGHRS and CDR2 YFSETQ. The CDR3 extends over 18 amino acids. CDR3 nucleotide sequence: TGCGCCAGCAGCTTGGTGGGGGGACTTTCGCCCCCCGGATACGAGCAGTACTTC. Encoded protein: CASSLVGGLSPPGYEQYF.

The chain has TRBV18 and TRBJ1-5; tentatively, D is TRBD1 (5 bases). CDR1 is KGHSH, CDR2 LQKENI, per germline. Trimming took off 3 bases at V and 6 bases at J, with 15 bases between the two ends. The CDR3 loop spans 15 amino acids. The CDR3 sequence is CASSPRDSVGQPQHF. The CDR3 DNA reads TGTGCCAGCTCACCCCGGGACTCGGTCGGTCAGCCCCAGCATTTT.

This chain connects TRBV28 to TRBJ1-5; D is ambiguous. Germline V CDR1 and CDR2: MDHEN, SYDVKM. The CDR3 consists of 16 residues. V was trimmed by 1 base and J by 0 bases, leaving 10 bases between them. CDR3 in DNA: TGTGCCAGCAGTTTATTCAGGCTAACTAGCAATCAGCCCCAGCATTTT. Its translation is CASSLFRLTSNQPQHF.

The genes are TRBV28 and TRBJ2-7, with 7 positions matching TRBD2. CDR3 length: 15 amino acids. The V gene end was trimmed by 1 base and the J gene end by 2 bases; junction bases not matched to a gene: 5. The V gene's germline CDR1 is MDHEN and CDR2 SYDVKM. The CDR3 sequence: CASSLLAGAAYEQYF. The CDR3 region has the DNA TGTGCCAGCAGTTTATTGGCGGGAGCGGCCTACGAGCAGTACTTC.

This sequence joins TRBV10-1 and TRBJ1-5; D remains ambiguous. The germline CDR1 and CDR2 sequences are WNHNN and SYGVQD (reference sequence). This CDR3 has 17 amino acids. The germline V and J ends were trimmed by 9 bases and 5 bases, with 26 bases remaining between them. CDR3 sequence reads: CARGDRRSGRLDQPQHF. CDR3 nucleotides: TGCGCCAGGGGTGATAGACGTTCCGGCCGACTCGATCAGCCCCAGCATTTT.

The chain couples TRBV5-1 to TRBJ2-4; tentatively, D is TRBD1 (5 bases). The CDR3 consists of 14 residues. Germline values: CDR1 SGHRS, CDR2 YFSETQ. Trimming removed 0 bases from V and 4 bases from J, with 8 bases in between. Written as DNA, the CDR3 is TGCGCCAGCAGCTTGGCCAGGGAAAAAAACATTCAGTACTTC. Amino acid sequence: CASSLAREKNIQYF.

The chain employs TRBV7-9 and TRBJ1-3, with 9 positions matching TRBD1. Germline V lookup: CDR1 SEHNR, CDR2 FQNEAQ (reference sequence). The ends lost 5 bases at V and 8 bases at J; junction bases unmatched: 7. The CDR3 is 14 amino acids. CDR3 nucleotide sequence: TGTGCCAGCAGCATTGGGACAGGGTCATACACCATATATTTT. As protein: CASSIGTGSYTIYF.

The chain is built from TRBV15 and TRBJ2-2; 9 bases fit TRBD1. Germline V CDR1 and CDR2: LNHNV, YYDKDF (reference sequence). V lost 2 bases to trimming and J lost 7 bases; unmatched junction nucleotides: 5. The CDR3 covers 15 residues. The CDR3 loop reads CATSRWTGEVGELFF. The CDR3 bases are TGTGCCACCAGCAGATGGACAGGGGAGGTCGGGGAGCTGTTTTTT.

The chain carries TRBV2 and TRBJ2-1; 12 nucleotides align to TRBD2. The junction had 16 bases not matched to a gene; V was cut back by 7 bases and J by 6 bases. Looked up from germline, CDR1 is SNHLY and CDR2 is FYNNEI. This CDR3 region has 18 residues. CDR3 sequence: CASNRLTTSGGYANEQFF. The DNA of the CDR3 is TGTGCCAGCAATCGGTTAACTACTAGCGGGGGGTACGCCAATGAGCAGTTCTTC.

V and J are TRBV12-3 or TRBV12-4 and TRBJ1-1; tentatively, D is TRBD1 (5 bases). Between the trimmed V and J ends, which lost 3 bases and 5 bases, there was a span of 10 bases. This CDR3 has 13 residues. The CDR3 sequence: CASSFQGKTEAFF. CDR3 nucleotide sequence: TGTGCCAGCAGTTTTCAGGGAAAAACTGAAGCTTTCTTT.

This clone showed up many times. This chain joins TRBV4-2 and TRBJ2-7; D gene uncertain. This CDR3 is built from 13 residues. Trimming shortened V by 9 bases and J by 7 bases, and 19 bases separated the two germline ends. Looked up from germline, CDR1 is LGHNA and CDR2 is YNFKEQ. CDR3 in DNA: TGTGCCAGTGGCGAGGCACTTATAGGAGAGCAGTACTTC. Amino acid sequence: CASGEALIGEQYF.

The rearrangement joins TRBV6-5 to TRBJ2-7; 10 positions agree with TRBD2. Trimming at V came to 3 bases and at J to 3 bases, leaving 8 bases not matched to a gene. Germline CDR1 and CDR2: MNHEY and SVGAGI. CDR3 length: 16 amino acids. The CDR3 DNA follows: TGTGCCAGCAGTTATGGGCCTCTAGCGGGAGACTACGAGCAGTACTTC. Translating gives CASSYGPLAGDYEQYF.

This clone was seen only once. The chain links TRBV18 to TRBJ2-2, with 13 positions matching TRBD2. V shed 0 bases and J 2 bases; nucleotides not matched to a gene: 0. The CDR3 runs to 17 residues. The V gene's germline CDR1 is KGHSH and CDR2 LQKENI. The CDR3 DNA reads TGTGCCAGCTCACCACCGGGACTAGCGGGAAACACCGGGGAGCTGTTTTTT. Translated, it gives CASSPPGLAGNTGELFF.

This chain joins TRBV6-5 and TRBJ1-2; D not resolved. V dropped 5 bases and J dropped 0 bases, with 10 bases sitting between them. Germline V gives CDR1 MNHEY, CDR2 SVGAGI. The CDR3 sequence is 14 residues long. CDR3 region: CASSRALANYGYTF. For the CDR3, the DNA is TGTGCCAGCAGTCGCGCGTTAGCTAACTATGGCTACACCTTC.

This clone was counted only a few times. This chain connects TRBV29-1 to TRBJ1-6; 7 bases fit TRBD1. The germline V gene encodes CDR1 SQVTM and CDR2 ANQGSEA. The CDR3 contains 11 residues. The V segment lost 8 bases and the J segment 15 bases; nucleotides outside the gene matches: 10. This chain's CDR3 is CSILTGQLLHF. The DNA of the CDR3 is TGCAGCATCCTAACGGGACAGCTCCTCCACTTT.

V usage is TRBV3-1 (or the pseudogene TRBV3-2) and J usage is TRBJ2-7; 11 bases map to TRBD2. Germline V gene sequence: CDR1 LGHDT, CDR2 YNNKEL (reference sequence). Germline trimming cut 4 bases from V and 7 bases from J; bases unmatched to any gene: 12. The CDR3 consists of 16 residues. CDR3 coding DNA: TGTGCCAGCAGCCCCAGGATAGCGGGAGGGCCGGGGGAGCAGTACTTC. This gives the protein CASSPRIAGGPGEQYF.

The V and J genes are TRBV5-1 and TRBJ1-2; 8 nucleotides agree with TRBD1. Germline V gene lookup returns CDR1 SGHRS and CDR2 YFSETQ. The CDR3 is 13 amino acids. The junction had 2 bases not matched to a gene; V was cut back by 4 bases and J by 3 bases. The chain's CDR3 is CASSMTGDYGYTF. CDR3 nucleotides: TGCGCCAGCAGCATGACAGGGGACTATGGCTACACCTTC. The variable domain in full, with the rest retrieved from reference TRBV5-1 and TRBJ1-2, is KAGVTQTPRYLIKTRGQQVTLSCSPISGHRSVSWYQQTPGQGLQFLFEYFSETQRNKGNFPGRFSGRQFSNSRSEMNVSTLELGDSALYLCASSMTGDYGYTFGSGTRLTVV.

The V and J genes are TRBV10-1 and TRBJ1-5; 9 nucleotides align to TRBD1. Per germline, CDR1 WNHNN and CDR2 SYGVQD (reference sequence). This CDR3 has 16 amino acids. The V segment lost 3 bases and the J segment 5 bases; nucleotides outside the gene matches: 8. The CDR3 bases are TGCGCCAGCAGTGACCCGGACAGGGGTACGTATCAGCCCCAGCATTTT. Translation gives CASSDPDRGTYQPQHF.

V is TRBV5-1 and J is TRBJ1-5; 7 nucleotides align to TRBD1. This CDR3 is 15 amino acids long. The V gene's germline CDR1 is SGHRS and CDR2 YFSETQ. V trimming: 1 base; J trimming: 5 bases; junction bases outside the gene matches: 6. In DNA form, the CDR3 reads TGCGCCAGCAGCTTGTCAGGGGGTCGCCATCAGCCCCAGCATTTT. This codes for CASSLSGGRHQPQHF.

V usage is TRBV28 and J usage is TRBJ2-7; TRBD1 matches 11 bases. This CDR3 is 14 amino acids long. V shed 5 bases, J shed 3 bases, and the junction held 3 bases outside the gene matches. Germline V gene sequence: CDR1 MDHEN, CDR2 SYDVKM. CDR3 coding DNA: TGTGCCAGCAGTGCCGGGACAGGGGGCTACGAGCAGTACTTC. Protein: CASSAGTGGYEQYF.

The V and J genes are TRBV4-1 and TRBJ1-6; no reliable D call. This CDR3 region has 16 residues. The germline gives CDR1 MGHRA, CDR2 YSYEKL. V was cut by 0 bases and J by 7 bases, with 13 bases left in between. CDR3 DNA sequence: TGCGCCAGCAGCCAAGAATCGGGGAGACAAAATTCACCCCTCCACTTT. This translates into CASSQESGRQNSPLHF.

The J gene is TRBJ2-7, the V gene TRBV3-1 (or the pseudogene TRBV3-2), with TRBD2 matching 8 bases. The CDR3 extends over 15 amino acids. After removal of 4 bases from V and 7 bases from J, the junction contained 12 bases not matched to a gene. Germline loops: CDR1 LGHDT, CDR2 YNNKEL (reference sequence). The DNA for the CDR3 is TGTGCCAGCAGCCCACGACTAGCGCCGCCGGGGGAGCAGTACTTC. Its protein is CASSPRLAPPGEQYF.

The chain has TRBV5-5 and TRBJ2-7; D is possibly TRBD2 (6 bases). V was pared by 4 bases and J by 4 bases, with 9 bases between. The CDR3 loop spans 12 amino acids. Germline V gene sequence: CDR1 SGHKS, CDR2 YYEKEE (reference sequence). In DNA, the CDR3 is TGTGCCAGCAGCATTAGCGGTTACGAGCAGTACTTC. Translating gives CASSISGYEQYF. Full variable domain (rest looked up from reference TRBV5-5 and TRBJ2-7): DAGVTQSPTHLIKTRGQQVTLRCSPISGHKSVSWYQQVLGQGPQFIFQYYEKEERGRGNFPDRFSARQFPNYSSELNVNALLLGDSALYLCASSISGYEQYFGPGTRLTVT.